This passage covers 5 T cell receptor beta chains from one sample sequenced in a study of post-analysis software for immune sequencing data. Study-wide results and caveats: The study found TRBV5-6, TRBV5-1 and TRBV20-1 among 4 or 5 TRBV segments more frequent in patients than controls.

Presence of unique molecular identifiers characterized the TCR beta cDNA libraries. TCRdb ran MiXCR on the PCR reads and lists one entry per CDR3 protein. The sample contains about 380,000 distinct CDR3 sequences, roughly 35% of which appear only once. Their recognized antigens are unknown. Sequenced material: blood. These receptors originate from a girl under 18 with multiple sclerosis.

Concerning this clonotype itself: One end of the junction does not line up with germline, which may come from a read error. The chain employs TRBV6-5 and TRBJ1-2; tentative D call: TRBD1 (5 bases). Looked up from germline, CDR1 is MNHEY and CDR2 is SVGAGI. The CDR3 is made up of 14 amino acids. CDR3 region: CTSSYLREGYGYTF. The CDR3 DNA follows: TGTACCAGCAGTTATCTCAGGGAGGGCTATGGCTACACCTTC.

The V gene is TRBV3-1, the J gene TRBJ2-7, with 12 positions matching TRBD1. CDR1 is LGHDT, CDR2 YNNKEL, per germline (reference sequence). The CDR3 is made up of 15 amino acids. V shed 5 bases, J shed 5 bases, and the junction held 7 bases outside the gene matches. The CDR3 coding sequence is TGTGCCAGCAGCAACCGGGACAGGGGGCGGAACGAGCAGTACTTC. Translating it yields CASSNRDRGRNEQYF.

The rearrangement links TRBV29-1 to TRBJ2-1, with unresolved D. Trimming removed 4 bases at V and 8 bases at J, with 9 bases between. The germline CDR1 and CDR2 sequences are SQVTM and ANQGSEA. The CDR3 is made up of 11 amino acids. CDR3 nucleotides: TGCAGCGTTGTAGAGTCATATGAGCAGTTCTTC. Its translation: CSVVESYEQFF.

This sequence joins TRBV9 and TRBJ2-3, with 8 positions matching TRBD1. With 2 bases clipped from V and 6 bases from J, the junction kept 5 bases outside the gene matches. Germline V gene data show CDR1 as SGDLS and CDR2 as YYNGEE. This CDR3 has 14 residues. In nucleotides, the CDR3 is TGTGCCAGCAGCGTTTCAGGGGGCGCGGATACGCAGTATTTT. Translating gives CASSVSGGADTQYF.

The chain couples TRBV2 to TRBJ1-2; D perhaps matches TRBD1 (5 bases). The V end was cut by 1 base, the J end by 4 bases, with 10 bases between. CDR1 and CDR2 from the germline V gene are SNHLY and FYNNEI. CDR3 length: 14 amino acids. The CDR3, as DNA: TGTGCCAGCAGTGAAGGTCAGGGACTCTATGGCTACACCTTC. Translation gives CASSEGQGLYGYTF.